This TCR beta chain originates from a study of technical replicates of blood from several donors (dated by TCRdb to the late 2010s). Points on this clone: It has no known antigen specificity. No base quality information exists; no much larger clone differs at one position.

V ends up 5 bases short and J 3 bases short, with an unmatched junction base count of 13. Taken from the germline V gene (reference sequence), the CDR1 and CDR2 loops are MNHEY and SMNVEV. The CDR3, cysteine through phenylalanine, is 16 amino acids long. The sequence is cut down to CDR3 DNA, 48 bases in frame from base 1. The method behind the library was the immunoSEQ multiplex PCR assay. The table was pulled from immuneACCESS by TCRdb, which kept in-frame rearrangements only. Such tables lose some clones; where checked, under half of the loss comes from unresolved V genes, and the rest has no known cause. Here the sample has around 84,000 clones; roughly 98% occur a single time. The biggest ten clones account for approximately 0.15% of the sample.

The receptor chain draws on TRBV27 and TRBJ2-7; TRBD1 agrees with 7 junctional bases. This sequence was found in a human donor in good health. The sample consisted of T cells isolated from PBMCs. This receptor has the CDR3 CASSQRTGLSYYEQYF. The sequenced DNA is TGTGCCAGCAGTCAGAGGACAGGTCTCTCCTACTACGAGCAGTACTTC.